One and the same sample provided the 25 T cell receptor beta chains below, sequenced in a study of cytomegalovirus exposure and HLA in healthy donors. Assay used: immunoSEQ multiplex PCR; TCRdb lists only in-frame clones, some missing. The data show under 300,000 clones, 70% to 90% seen once. The sample was PBMCs. The receptor source for this set is a young woman in good health and CMV-seronegative.

The chain joins TRBV4-1 to TRBJ2-7; TRBD1 is a possible D gene (6 bases). From germline, CDR1 is MGHRA and CDR2 YSYEKL. The CDR3 has 13 residues. The germline V and J ends were trimmed by 3 bases and 3 bases, with 9 bases remaining between them. CDR3 nucleotides: TGCGCCAGCAGCCATGGACAGAGCTACGAGCAGTACTTC. Translated, it gives CASSHGQSYEQYF.

This clone was found once. V is TRBV5-1 and J is TRBJ1-5; 7 bases are a match to TRBD1. CDR1 and CDR2 from the germline V gene are SGHRS and YFSETQ. The CDR3 sequence is 14 residues long. Germline trimming cut 4 bases from V and 5 bases from J; bases unmatched to any gene: 6. The CDR3 loop reads CASSPRQGDQPQHF. In nucleotides, the CDR3 is TGCGCCAGCAGCCCCCGACAGGGAGATCAGCCCCAGCATTTT. Filled out from reference TRBV5-1 and TRBJ1-5, the complete variable domain reads KAGVTQTPRYLIKTRGQQVTLSCSPISGHRSVSWYQQTPGQGLQFLFEYFSETQRNKGNFPGRFSGRQFSNSRSEMNVSTLELGDSALYLCASSPRQGDQPQHFGDGTRLSIL.

The gene calls are TRBV6-1 and TRBJ2-1, with 9 bases that match TRBD2. Germline V gene data show CDR1 as MNHNS and CDR2 as SASEGT. V was clipped by 9 bases and J by 0 bases; unmatched bases: 6. The CDR3 spans 15 residues. CDR3 nucleotides: TGTGCCAGAAGAGGACTAGCGAGCTCCTACAATGAGCAGTTCTTC. Residues: CARRGLASSYNEQFF.

The J gene is TRBJ2-1, the V gene TRBV7-2; a weak D match, TRBD2 (5 bases). This CDR3 spans 13 amino acids. Germline V gives CDR1 SGHTA, CDR2 FQGNSA. The V end was cut by 6 bases, the J end by 1 base, with 7 bases between. Here the CDR3 reads CASSTGSYNEQFF. CDR3 DNA: TGTGCCAGCAGTACGGGGTCCTACAATGAGCAGTTCTTC.

This sequence joins TRBV20-1 and TRBJ1-2; D gene uncertain. Between the trimmed V and J ends, which lost 8 bases and 4 bases, there was a span of 11 bases. This CDR3 has 11 amino acids. Germline V gives CDR1 DFQATT, CDR2 SNEGSKA (reference sequence). The chain's CDR3 is CSSSTFYGYTF. CDR3 nucleotide sequence: TGCAGTTCCTCGACTTTCTATGGCTACACCTTC.

The chain is built from TRBV11-2 and TRBJ1-1, with D possibly TRBD1 on 6 matching bases. Trimming left V 5 bases short and J 4 bases short, with 14 bases between. The CDR3 covers 14 residues. From germline, CDR1 is SGHAT and CDR2 FQNNGV. CDR3 loop: CASSISRGSTEAFF. CDR3 coding DNA: TGTGCCAGCAGCATATCCAGGGGTAGCACTGAAGCTTTCTTT.

This chain joins TRBV28 and TRBJ1-1; D not certain. CDR3 length: 13 residues. The germline CDR1 and CDR2 sequences are MDHEN and SYDVKM. Trimming took off 6 bases at V and 4 bases at J, with 12 bases between the two ends. CDR3 sequence (DNA): TGTGCCAGCAGCCTCGATGGCCGCACTGAAGCTTTCTTT. Translation gives CASSLDGRTEAFF.

This chain connects TRBV5-1 to TRBJ2-5, with TRBD2 matching over 8 bases. CDR3 length: 15 residues. The V gene end was trimmed by 1 base and the J gene end by 2 bases; junction bases not matched to a gene: 4. Germline CDR1 and CDR2: SGHRS and YFSETQ. The CDR3 sequence: CASSLISGGQETQYF. The CDR3 region has the DNA TGCGCCAGCAGCTTGATAAGCGGGGGACAAGAGACCCAGTACTTC.

In the case of this clone: The sample contains more than one DNA sequence encoding this CDR3. The V and J genes are TRBV27 and TRBJ2-7; TRBD1 aligns across 8 bases. V gave up 5 bases and J gave up 3 bases; unmatched junction bases: 3. Germline assignment: CDR1 MNHEY and CDR2 SMNVEV (reference sequence). This CDR3 has 13 residues. The CDR3 sequence: CASSRDRFYEQYF. DNA of the CDR3: TGTGCCAGCAGTCGGGACAGGTTCTACGAGCAGTACTTC.

The rearrangement links TRBV6-6 to TRBJ2-7; 9 bases are a match to TRBD1. Trimming took 6 bases from V and 6 from J; bases not matched to a gene: 6. The CDR3 loop spans 13 amino acids. Germline lookup yields CDR1 MNHNY and CDR2 SVGAGI (reference sequence). The CDR3 here is CASSSGTGLEQYF. In DNA form, the CDR3 reads TGTGCCAGCAGCTCCGGGACAGGGCTCGAGCAGTACTTC.

The chain links TRBV27 to TRBJ1-2; tentative D call: TRBD1 (5 bases). The germline V and J ends were trimmed by 6 bases and 2 bases, with 10 bases remaining between them. Germline V gene data show CDR1 as MNHEY and CDR2 as SMNVEV (reference sequence). The CDR3 is 13 amino acids. CDR3 coding DNA: TGTGCCAGCAGCGTAGGGGCGAACTATGGCTACACCTTC. Translated, it gives CASSVGANYGYTF.

The chain recombines TRBV19 with TRBJ2-6; D remains ambiguous. This CDR3 spans 13 amino acids. V dropped 10 bases and J dropped 2 bases, with 9 bases sitting between them. CDR1 and CDR2 (germline): LNHDA, SQIVND (reference sequence). The DNA of the CDR3 is TGTGCCACAATGACTGCTGGGGCCAACGTCCTGACTTTC. Amino acids: CATMTAGANVLTF.

This clone has only a few counts. This chain uses TRBV11-2 with TRBJ2-7; 8 bases are shared with TRBD1. The CDR3 totals 14 residues. Germline assignment: CDR1 SGHAT and CDR2 FQNNGV. With V trimmed by 1 base and J by 1 base, 0 bases remained unmatched. The CDR3 sequence: CASSLGTGSYEQYF. CDR3 DNA: TGTGCCAGCAGCTTAGGGACAGGGTCCTACGAGCAGTACTTC. Full variable domain (missing parts from reference TRBV11-2 and TRBJ2-7): EAGVAQSPRYKIIEKRQSVAFWCNPISGHATLYWYQQILGQGPKLLIQFQNNGVVDDSQLPKDRFSAERLKGVDSTLKIQPAKLEDSAVYLCASSLGTGSYEQYFGPGTRLTVT.

This clone was observed a few times. Other nucleotide sequences from this sample produce the same CDR3. V usage is TRBV28 and J usage is TRBJ1-5; 8 bases fit TRBD1. Germline V CDR1 and CDR2: MDHEN, SYDVKM. V was pared by 4 bases and J by 4 bases, with 3 bases of the junction left unmatched. There are 14 residues in the CDR3. The CDR3 DNA sequence: TGTGCCAGCAGTTCCGGACAGGGAAATCAGCCCCAGCATTTT. This encodes CASSSGQGNQPQHF.

The count of this clone is one. The V call is TRBV12-5, the J call TRBJ1-5, with 8 nucleotides matching TRBD1. Looked up from germline, CDR1 is LGHNT and CDR2 is FRNRAP. Trimming removed 7 bases from V and 6 bases from J; junction bases left unmatched: 14. This CDR3 contains 16 residues. The CDR3 sequence: CASVPGAGGLGQPQHF. DNA for the CDR3: TGTGCTAGTGTCCCTGGGGCAGGGGGCTTGGGTCAGCCCCAGCATTTT.

This chain connects TRBV5-1 to TRBJ2-5; 9 bases map to TRBD1. Germline CDR1 and CDR2: SGHRS and YFSETQ. The CDR3 is 14 amino acids. J gave up 4 bases and V 4 bases, and 5 bases lay outside the gene matches. CDR3 sequence: CASSLWTGVETQYF. For the CDR3, the DNA is TGCGCCAGCAGCCTTTGGACAGGGGTAGAGACCCAGTACTTC.

This chain connects TRBV7-3 to TRBJ1-1, with TRBD1 as a possible D gene (5 bases). The V gene lost 2 bases and the J gene lost 4 bases, with 14 bases spanning the gap. There are 15 residues in the CDR3. The germline V gene has CDR1 SGHTA and CDR2 FQGTGA. CDR3 in DNA: TGTGCCAGCAGCTTAGGCTCCAGGGCTGGCACTGAAGCTTTCTTT. It specifies CASSLGSRAGTEAFF.

Only one count was recorded for this clone. This chain joins TRBV5-1 and TRBJ1-1; 8 nucleotides agree with TRBD1. Per the germline V gene, CDR1 is SGHRS and CDR2 is YFSETQ. The CDR3 extends over 13 amino acids. With 3 bases clipped from V and 4 bases from J, the junction kept 2 bases outside the gene matches. DNA for the CDR3: TGCGCCAGCAGCTCGGACAGGGCCACTGAAGCTTTCTTT. Protein: CASSSDRATEAFF.

The chain carries TRBV29-1 and TRBJ2-7, with D possibly matching TRBD2 (5 bases). CDR3 length: 14 amino acids. Trimming removed 4 bases from V and 7 bases from J, with 20 bases in between. Germline loops: CDR1 SQVTM, CDR2 ANQGSEA. CDR3 coding DNA: TGCAGCGTTGCGTCTCGGGGAACGGCGCGTGAGCAGTACTTC. It specifies CSVASRGTAREQYF.

The chain carries TRBV9 and TRBJ2-3, with 8 bases identical to TRBD2. The CDR3 covers 17 residues. After removal of 0 bases from V and 2 bases from J, the junction contained 8 bases not matched to a gene. Germline V gene sequence: CDR1 SGDLS, CDR2 YYNGEE. CDR3 sequence reads: CASSVAGAGATTDTQYF. DNA for the CDR3: TGTGCCAGCAGCGTAGCCGGAGCGGGGGCCACCACAGATACGCAGTATTTT.

The chain is built from TRBV7-2 and TRBJ2-7, with 8 bases lining up with TRBD2. From germline, CDR1 is SGHTA and CDR2 FQGNSA. V trimming: 3 bases; J trimming: 9 bases; junction bases outside the gene matches: 13. This CDR3 spans 15 amino acids. CDR3 amino acids: CASSLSGDGTRVQYF. Here the CDR3 DNA reads TGTGCCAGCAGCTTGTCTGGGGACGGGACTAGGGTGCAGTACTTC.

V usage is TRBV29-1 and J usage is TRBJ2-4, with D perhaps TRBD2 (7 bases). Deletions cut 0 bases from V and 0 bases from J, with 12 bases between. Germline CDR1 is SQVTM and CDR2 is ANQGSEA. The CDR3 has 16 amino acids. The CDR3 DNA reads TGCAGCGTTGAAGATCTGGCGGGGGCAGCCAAAAACATTCAGTACTTC. Encoded protein: CSVEDLAGAAKNIQYF.

This chain links TRBV5-1 with TRBJ2-7, with 15 bases aligning to TRBD2. This CDR3 has 16 residues. Trimming cost V 2 bases and J 2 bases; bases outside gene matches: 2. The V gene's germline CDR1 is SGHRS and CDR2 YFSETQ. The CDR3 here is CASSFRTSGRAYEQYF. The CDR3 nucleotides read TGCGCCAGCAGCTTCCGGACTAGCGGGAGGGCCTACGAGCAGTACTTC.

CDR3 nucleotides: TGTGCCAGTAGTCACCGACAAACTAGCGGGAGTCCCTACGAGCAGTACTTC. Its translation is CASSHRQTSGSPYEQYF. The rearrangement uses TRBV19 and TRBJ2-7; TRBD2 aligns across 11 bases. The CDR3 is made up of 17 amino acids. Germline assignment: CDR1 LNHDA and CDR2 SQIVND (reference sequence). Trimming removed 5 bases from V and 2 bases from J; junction bases left unmatched: 11.

The chain carries TRBV19 and TRBJ1-1; D may be TRBD1 (6 bases). The V end lost 4 bases, the J end lost 5 bases, and 14 bases lay between the germline ends. The CDR3 is 14 residues long. Germline lookup yields CDR1 LNHDA and CDR2 SQIVND (reference sequence). The CDR3 DNA reads as TGTGCCAGTAGTAGCGAGGGAAGGGGGACTGAAGCTTTCTTT. It is translated as CASSSEGRGTEAFF. Looking up the rest from reference TRBV19 and TRBJ1-1 gives the full variable domain: DGGITQSPKYLFRKEGQNVTLSCEQNLNHDAMYWYRQDPGQGLRLIYYSQIVNDFQKGDIAEGYSVSREKKESFPLTVTSAQKNPTAFYLCASSSEGRGTEAFFGQGTRLTVV.